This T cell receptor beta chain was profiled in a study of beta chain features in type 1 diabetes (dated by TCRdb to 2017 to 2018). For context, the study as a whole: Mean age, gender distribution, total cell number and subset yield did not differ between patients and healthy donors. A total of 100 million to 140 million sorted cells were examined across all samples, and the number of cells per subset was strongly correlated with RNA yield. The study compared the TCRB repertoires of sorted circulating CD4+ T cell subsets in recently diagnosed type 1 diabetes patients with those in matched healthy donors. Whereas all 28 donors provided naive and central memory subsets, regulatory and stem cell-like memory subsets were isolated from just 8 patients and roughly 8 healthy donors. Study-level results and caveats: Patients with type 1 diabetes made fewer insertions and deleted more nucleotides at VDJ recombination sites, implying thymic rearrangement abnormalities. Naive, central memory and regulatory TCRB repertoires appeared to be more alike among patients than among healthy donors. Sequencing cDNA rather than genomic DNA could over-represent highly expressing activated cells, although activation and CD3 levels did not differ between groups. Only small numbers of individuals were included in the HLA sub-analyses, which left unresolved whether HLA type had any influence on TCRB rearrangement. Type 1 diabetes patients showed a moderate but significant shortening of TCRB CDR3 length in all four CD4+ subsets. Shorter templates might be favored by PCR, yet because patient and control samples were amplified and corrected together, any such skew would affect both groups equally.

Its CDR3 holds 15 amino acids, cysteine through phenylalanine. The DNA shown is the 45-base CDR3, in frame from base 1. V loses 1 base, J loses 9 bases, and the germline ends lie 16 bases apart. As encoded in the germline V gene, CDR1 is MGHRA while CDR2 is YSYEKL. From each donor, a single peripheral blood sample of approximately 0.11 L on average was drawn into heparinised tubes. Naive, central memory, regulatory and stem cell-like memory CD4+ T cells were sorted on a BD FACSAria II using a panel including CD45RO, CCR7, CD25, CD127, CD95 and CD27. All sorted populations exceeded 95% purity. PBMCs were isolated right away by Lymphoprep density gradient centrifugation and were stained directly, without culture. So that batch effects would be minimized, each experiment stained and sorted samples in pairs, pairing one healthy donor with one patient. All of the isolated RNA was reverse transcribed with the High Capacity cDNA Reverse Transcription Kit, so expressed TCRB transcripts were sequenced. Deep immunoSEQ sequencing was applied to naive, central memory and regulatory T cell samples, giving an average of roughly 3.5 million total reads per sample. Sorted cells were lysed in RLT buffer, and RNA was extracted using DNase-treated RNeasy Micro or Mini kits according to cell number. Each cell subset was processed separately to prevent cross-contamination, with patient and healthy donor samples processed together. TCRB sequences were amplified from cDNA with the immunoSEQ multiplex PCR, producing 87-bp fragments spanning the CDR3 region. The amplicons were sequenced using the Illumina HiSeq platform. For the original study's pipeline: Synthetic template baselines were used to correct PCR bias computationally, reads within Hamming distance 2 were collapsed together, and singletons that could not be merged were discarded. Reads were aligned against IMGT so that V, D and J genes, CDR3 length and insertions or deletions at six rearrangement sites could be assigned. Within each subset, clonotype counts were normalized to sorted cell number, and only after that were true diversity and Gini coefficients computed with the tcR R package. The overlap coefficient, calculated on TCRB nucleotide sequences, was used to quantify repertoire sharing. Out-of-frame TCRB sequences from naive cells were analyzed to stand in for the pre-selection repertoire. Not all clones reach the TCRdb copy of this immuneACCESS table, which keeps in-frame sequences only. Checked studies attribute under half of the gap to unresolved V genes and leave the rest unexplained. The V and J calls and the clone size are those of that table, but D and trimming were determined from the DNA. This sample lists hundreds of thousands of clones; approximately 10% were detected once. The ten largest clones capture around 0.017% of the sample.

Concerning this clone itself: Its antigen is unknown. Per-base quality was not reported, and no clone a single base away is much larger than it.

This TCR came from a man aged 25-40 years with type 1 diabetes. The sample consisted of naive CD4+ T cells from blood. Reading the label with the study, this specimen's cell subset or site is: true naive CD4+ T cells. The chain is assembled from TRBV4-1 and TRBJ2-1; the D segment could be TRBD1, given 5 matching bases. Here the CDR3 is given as CASSQAGLHWGEQFF. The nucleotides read TGCGCCAGCAGCCAAGCAGGGCTACATTGGGGTGAGCAGTTCTTC.